Sequencing of this TCR beta chain was carried out in a study of blood T cell repertoires in COVID-19. Looking at the study overall: Acute and convalescent COVID-19 specimens originated in the United States, Italy and Spain. Sources were T cells, B-cell-depleted T cells, or PBMCs; the material itself was cDNA or gDNA.

The CDR3 has 14 residues. Germline CDR1 is SGHRS and CDR2 is YFSETQ. The V and J ends lost 0 bases and 5 bases respectively, with 11 bases between them. Original handling: Cell counts per sample came from amplifying reference gene primers. The repertoire was sequenced with immunoSEQ multiplex PCR; TCRdb's copy has only in-frame clones and lacks some. That table is the source of V, J and clone size, and D and trimming were worked out from the DNA. The sample has about 75,000 clones; 87% are singletons. Specimen: peripheral blood. The genes are TRBV5-1 and TRBJ1-1; D perhaps matches TRBD1 (6 bases). The receptor's source is a woman aged 45-65 years with acute or convalescent COVID-19. CDR3 protein: CASSLGQAETEAFF. The CDR3 bases are TGCGCCAGCAGCTTGGGACAGGCGGAAACTGAAGCTTTCTTT.